This record covers a single T cell receptor beta chain. The data belong to a study of blood T cell repertoires in COVID-19. The table came from immunoSEQ multiplex PCR; TCRdb's copy has only in-frame clones and leaves some out. The table lists about 100,000 clones, 70% to 80% of them singletons, with about an eighth in the top ten. Sequencing input: peripheral blood. This TCR was sampled from a woman in her 70s with acute or convalescent COVID-19.

The CDR3 coding sequence is TGTGCCAGCAGCAGCTCCCGACAGGGGCTTTCTTGGCAGCCCCAGCATTTT. It encodes CASSSSRQGLSWQPQHF. V is TRBV7-2 and J is TRBJ1-5; 8 positions match TRBD1. The ends lost 5 bases at V and 7 bases at J; junction bases unmatched: 16. Germline CDR1 SGHTA, CDR2 FQGNSA. The CDR3 has 17 residues.